These 30 T cell receptor beta chains share one sample of origin, sequenced in a study of T cell clones after liver transplantation. Profiling relied on immunoSEQ multiplex PCR, and the TCRdb table lists in-frame clones only, not all of them. The sample includes over 14,000 clones, approximately 81% seen only once; the top ten take 28%. The starting material was CD8+ T cells from blood, obtained approximately 45 months after liver transplant. All receptors come from a human patient who received a liver transplant. Some T cells may have originated in the graft donor.

The rearrangement uses TRBV9 and TRBJ1-1; weak D call: TRBD1 (5 bases). Germline loops: CDR1 SGDLS, CDR2 YYNGEE. The ends were cut back, 0 bases at V and 5 bases at J, with 14 bases in the middle. This CDR3 spans 15 amino acids. CDR3 DNA: TGTGCCAGCAGCGTAGCGGCAGGGAAGGGAACTGAAGCTTTCTTT. This codes for CASSVAAGKGTEAFF.

This chain links TRBV25-1 with TRBJ2-3; D ambiguous. V lost 3 bases, J lost 1 base, and 11 bases lay in between. The CDR3 runs 15 residues. Per germline, CDR1 MGHDK and CDR2 SYGVNS. CDR3 residues: CASSEERTRTDTQYF. Here the CDR3 DNA reads TGTGCCAGCAGTGAGGAACGAACCCGCACAGATACGCAGTATTTT.

The V call is TRBV9, the J call TRBJ2-3; 7 nucleotides align to TRBD2. This CDR3 is 16 amino acids long. CDR1 SGDLS and CDR2 YYNGEE come from the germline V gene. V shed 0 bases and J 5 bases; nucleotides not matched to a gene: 9. The CDR3: CASSVATREGRDTQYF. The CDR3 nucleotides read TGTGCCAGCAGCGTAGCTACCAGGGAGGGGCGAGATACGCAGTATTTT.

The rearrangement joins TRBV4-2 to TRBJ1-5; no definite D call. The CDR3 is 15 amino acids. Germline CDR1 and CDR2: LGHNA and YNFKEQ. Between the trimmed V and J ends, which lost 0 bases and 1 base, there was a span of 7 bases. The CDR3 DNA is TGTGCCAGCAGCCAAGAAGTCAGGAGCAATCAGCCCCAGCATTTT. Residues: CASSQEVRSNQPQHF.

This chain uses TRBV30 with TRBJ1-1, with 11 nucleotides matching TRBD1. Germline CDR1 and CDR2: GTSNPN and SVGIG (reference sequence). J gave up 3 bases and V 2 bases, and 2 bases lay outside the gene matches. The CDR3 length is 14 residues. DNA for the CDR3: TGTGCCTGGAGTAGGGACAGGGGGTACACTGAAGCTTTCTTT. This codes for CAWSRDRGYTEAFF.

This clone was counted only a few times. The chain uses TRBV7-8 and TRBJ1-3; D remains unclear. This CDR3 has 14 amino acids. V lost 1 base, J lost 0 bases, and 4 bases lay in between. Per the germline V gene, CDR1 is SGHVS and CDR2 is FQNEAQ. The CDR3 bases are TGTGCCAGCAGCTTAGGGCTCTCTGGAAACACCATATATTTT. It is translated as CASSLGLSGNTIYF.

The chain has TRBV19 and TRBJ1-4; 9 bases are shared with TRBD1. J gave up 6 bases and V 7 bases, and 6 bases lay outside the gene matches. This CDR3 is 14 amino acids long. Germline V lookup: CDR1 LNHDA, CDR2 SQIVND (reference sequence). The CDR3 is CASIPTGGDEKLFF. For the CDR3, the DNA is TGTGCCAGTATCCCGACAGGGGGTGATGAAAAACTGTTTTTT.

The chain couples TRBV2 to TRBJ1-5, with 7 nucleotides matching TRBD1. Germline assignment: CDR1 SNHLY and CDR2 FYNNEI. The CDR3 totals 17 residues. Germline trimming cut 6 bases from V and 3 bases from J; bases unmatched to any gene: 14. The CDR3 protein is CASRQDRMTLSNQPQHF. DNA for the CDR3: TGTGCCAGCAGACAGGACAGGATGACCCTTTCCAATCAGCCCCAGCATTTT.

The count of this clone is one. The chain employs TRBV11-2 and TRBJ2-2; the D gene is possibly TRBD2 (5 bases). Germline-derived CDR1 and CDR2 are SGHAT and FQNNGV. The CDR3 consists of 15 residues. Trimming cost V 2 bases and J 7 bases, with 14 bases left between them. The CDR3 protein is CASSLRRLWGGELFF. CDR3 nucleotide sequence: TGTGCCAGCAGCTTAAGGAGGCTCTGGGGCGGGGAGCTGTTTTTT. The entire variable domain, with the rest obtained from reference TRBV11-2 and TRBJ2-2, is as follows: EAGVAQSPRYKIIEKRQSVAFWCNPISGHATLYWYQQILGQGPKLLIQFQNNGVVDDSQLPKDRFSAERLKGVDSTLKIQPAKLEDSAVYLCASSLRRLWGGELFFGEGSRLTVL.

V and J are TRBV2 and TRBJ2-1, with a tentative D call TRBD2 (6 bases). Trimming shortened V by 6 bases and J by 1 base, and 19 bases separated the two germline ends. CDR3 length: 17 amino acids. Germline CDR1 SNHLY, CDR2 FYNNEI. The CDR3 sequence: CASRGLFPGLSYNEQFF. CDR3 bases: TGTGCCAGCAGGGGACTCTTTCCGGGGCTATCCTACAATGAGCAGTTCTTC.

By sample fraction, this clone is medium-sized. The rearrangement uses TRBV10-3 and TRBJ1-6; D might be TRBD1 (5 bases). The V gene lost 6 bases and the J gene lost 0 bases, with 12 bases spanning the gap. The CDR3 spans 16 residues. Germline CDR1 reads ENHRY; CDR2 reads SYGVKD. CDR3 in amino acids: CAIRGENHSYNSPLHF. The CDR3 coding sequence is TGTGCCATCAGAGGGGAGAATCACTCCTATAATTCACCCCTCCACTTT.

V usage is TRBV7-8 and J usage is TRBJ1-2; TRBD1 agrees at 10 bases. V was clipped by 5 bases and J by 8 bases; unmatched bases: 8. From germline, CDR1 is SGHVS and CDR2 FQNEAQ. The CDR3 is 14 amino acids. The CDR3 coding sequence is TGTGCCAGCAGCCCGGGACAGGGGTCTCTCGGCTACACCTTC. Translated, it gives CASSPGQGSLGYTF. The whole variable domain, remainder taken from reference TRBV7-8 and TRBJ1-2, is GAGVSQSPRYKVAKRGQDVALRCDPISGHVSLFWYQQALGQGPEFLTYFQNEAQLDKSGLPSDRFFAERPEGSVSTLKIQRTQQEDSAVYLCASSPGQGSLGYTFGSGTRLTVV.

The chain is built from TRBV28 and TRBJ2-7; D gene ambiguous. Germline V gives CDR1 MDHEN, CDR2 SYDVKM. Trimming pared 4 bases from V and 5 bases from J, leaving 12 bases between. CDR3 length equals 13 residues. CDR3 sequence reads: CASSSNRVDEQYF. CDR3 bases: TGTGCCAGCAGTTCTAATAGAGTGGACGAGCAGTACTTC.

The rearrangement uses TRBV28 and TRBJ2-1, with no clear D. Trimming pared 6 bases from V and 6 bases from J, leaving 6 bases between. This CDR3 has 11 residues. In germline, CDR1 is MDHEN, CDR2 SYDVKM. DNA for the CDR3: TGTGCCAGCAGCATTTTCAATGAGCAGTTCTTC. Translating it yields CASSIFNEQFF.

This clone is medium-sized (0.01 to 0.1%) by share. This chain links TRBV6-6 with TRBJ1-2, with TRBD1 as a possible D gene (6 bases). CDR3 length: 15 residues. CDR1 MNHNY and CDR2 SVGAGI come from the germline V gene (reference sequence). Trimming took off 0 bases at V and 3 bases at J, with 11 bases between the two ends. CDR3 in amino acids: CASSYSRGADYGYTF. The CDR3 coding sequence is TGTGCCAGCAGTTACTCGAGGGGGGCGGACTATGGCTACACCTTC.

V gene TRBV27 combines with J gene TRBJ2-1, with D hard to call. Trimming removed 4 bases from V and 2 bases from J, with 6 bases in between. Per germline, CDR1 MNHEY and CDR2 SMNVEV (reference sequence). The CDR3 totals 13 residues. This CDR3 reads CASSYSPYNEQFF. CDR3 DNA sequence: TGTGCCAGCAGTTATAGTCCCTACAATGAGCAGTTCTTC.

The chain couples TRBV9 to TRBJ2-7, with D hard to call. V was clipped by 4 bases and J by 5 bases, with 25 bases between them. This CDR3 is built from 17 residues. Germline CDR1 reads SGDLS; CDR2 reads YYNGEE. CDR3 nucleotide sequence: TGTGCCAGCAGCCCTGATGGAAGTTACTCTAACGTGGACGAGCAGTACTTC. It translates to CASSPDGSYSNVDEQYF.

The CDR3 region is CASSQVELYQETQYF. The CDR3 DNA sequence: TGCGCCAGCAGCCAAGTGGAGCTGTACCAAGAGACCCAGTACTTC. The rearrangement uses TRBV4-1 and TRBJ2-5; D is undetermined. The length of the CDR3 is 15 residues. Germline loops: CDR1 MGHRA, CDR2 YSYEKL. V dropped 1 base and J dropped 0 bases, with 9 bases sitting between them.

The chain combines TRBV2 with TRBJ2-1; 9 bases are shared with TRBD2. CDR3 length: 13 residues. After removal of 3 bases from V and 12 bases from J, the junction contained 6 bases not matched to a gene. CDR1 and CDR2 (germline): SNHLY, FYNNEI. The CDR3 here is CASSEVAGEGQFF. The CDR3 DNA reads as TGTGCCAGCAGTGAGGTAGCGGGAGAGGGGCAGTTCTTC.

The chain links TRBV4-1 to TRBJ1-3; 9 bases match TRBD1. V was clipped by 9 bases and J by 4 bases; unmatched bases: 16. CDR1 and CDR2 (germline): MGHRA, YSYEKL. The CDR3 extends over 17 amino acids. CDR3 nucleotides: TGCGCCAGTGGACCGGGACAGGGTAGATCTCCGGGAAACACCATATATTTT. This codes for CASGPGQGRSPGNTIYF.

The chain joins TRBV27 to TRBJ2-1; 7 nucleotides align to TRBD2. The CDR3 is made up of 14 amino acids. The germline V gene encodes CDR1 MNHEY and CDR2 SMNVEV (reference sequence). V lost 4 bases to trimming and J lost 3 bases; unmatched junction nucleotides: 3. The CDR3 here is CASSSWTSYNEQFF. In DNA, the CDR3 is TGTGCCAGCAGTTCATGGACTAGCTACAATGAGCAGTTCTTC.

CDR3 sequence reads: CASSSIAAAVGDEQFF. DNA for the CDR3: TGTGCCAGCAGCTCCATAGCGGCCGCAGTGGGCGATGAGCAGTTCTTC. The chain joins TRBV7-8 to TRBJ2-1, with a tentative D call TRBD2 (6 bases). V was cut by 4 bases and J by 8 bases, with 21 bases left in between. Germline CDR1 is SGHVS and CDR2 is FQNEAQ. The CDR3 is made up of 16 amino acids.

The V gene is TRBV19, the J gene TRBJ2-4; D is perhaps TRBD1 or TRBD2 (5 bases each). The germline V and J ends were trimmed by 7 bases and 7 bases, with 8 bases remaining between them. The CDR3 totals 11 residues. From germline, CDR1 is LNHDA and CDR2 SQIVND (reference sequence). In DNA, the CDR3 is TGTGCCAGTACCGAGGGGAACATTCAGTACTTC. It encodes CASTEGNIQYF.

This rearrangement joins TRBV6-5 to TRBJ1-1, with a weak D call TRBD1 (5 bases). CDR3 length: 14 amino acids. The ends were cut back, 5 bases at V and 0 bases at J, with 10 bases in the middle. Germline lookup yields CDR1 MNHEY and CDR2 SVGAGI. The CDR3 sequence: CASSTGLLNTEAFF. CDR3 nucleotide sequence: TGTGCCAGCAGTACAGGCCTCCTGAACACTGAAGCTTTCTTT.

The chain employs TRBV11-2 and TRBJ2-4; D may be TRBD2 (6 bases). Germline CDR1 SGHAT, CDR2 FQNNGV. CDR3 size: 16 residues. V lost 0 bases to trimming and J lost 0 bases, with 9 bases between them. This CDR3 reads CASSLEGGRAKNIQYF. The CDR3 DNA follows: TGTGCCAGCAGCTTAGAAGGAGGGCGAGCCAAAAACATTCAGTACTTC. Full variable domain (outside the CDR3, taken from reference TRBV11-2 and TRBJ2-4): EAGVAQSPRYKIIEKRQSVAFWCNPISGHATLYWYQQILGQGPKLLIQFQNNGVVDDSQLPKDRFSAERLKGVDSTLKIQPAKLEDSAVYLCASSLEGGRAKNIQYFGAGTRLSVL.

The chain has TRBV6-1 and TRBJ2-7; D assignment may be TRBD1 or TRBD2 (5 bases each). V was clipped by 2 bases and J by 3 bases, with 11 bases between them. CDR1 and CDR2 from the germline V gene are MNHNS and SASEGT. The CDR3 totals 14 residues. The CDR3 DNA sequence: TGTGCCAGCAGTGAACTTGGGGGAAGCTACGAGCAGTACTTC. This translates into CASSELGGSYEQYF.

V usage is TRBV2 and J usage is TRBJ1-1, with D unclear. With 4 bases removed from V and 1 base from J, the gap between germline ends came to 13 bases. Germline V gene sequence: CDR1 SNHLY, CDR2 FYNNEI. The CDR3 has 15 residues. The CDR3 loop reads CASSGSIVANTEAFF. CDR3 DNA: TGTGCCAGCAGTGGGTCCATTGTCGCGAACACTGAAGCTTTCTTT.

This chain joins TRBV7-4 and TRBJ2-6; D gene unclear. CDR3 length: 18 amino acids. Germline V gene data show CDR1 as SGHVT and CDR2 as SQSDAQ. Between the trimmed V and J ends, which lost 5 bases and 5 bases, there was a span of 22 bases. CDR3 bases: TGTGCCAGCAGCAAGAGGCCCAGCTCACAAAGTCGGGCCAACGTCCTGACTTTC. Translating it yields CASSKRPSSQSRANVLTF.

For the CDR3, the DNA is TGTGCCAGCCGGACAGGCAACACTGAAGCTTTCTTT. It codes for CASRTGNTEAFF. The chain couples TRBV19 to TRBJ1-1, with 7 bases aligning to TRBD1. There are 12 residues in the CDR3. Germline V gene sequence: CDR1 LNHDA, CDR2 SQIVND (reference sequence). The trim removed 9 bases at V and 2 bases at J, leaving 3 bases unmatched.

The chain has TRBV5-1 and TRBJ2-7, with 10 bases that match TRBD2. Germline V gene lookup returns CDR1 SGHRS and CDR2 YFSETQ. The CDR3 is 17 amino acids. Losses at the gene ends were 0 bases for V and 2 bases for J; bases not matched to a gene: 8. The chain's CDR3 is CASSLGLAGGPPYEQYF. The DNA of the CDR3 is TGCGCCAGCAGCTTGGGTTTAGCGGGGGGTCCTCCCTACGAGCAGTACTTC.